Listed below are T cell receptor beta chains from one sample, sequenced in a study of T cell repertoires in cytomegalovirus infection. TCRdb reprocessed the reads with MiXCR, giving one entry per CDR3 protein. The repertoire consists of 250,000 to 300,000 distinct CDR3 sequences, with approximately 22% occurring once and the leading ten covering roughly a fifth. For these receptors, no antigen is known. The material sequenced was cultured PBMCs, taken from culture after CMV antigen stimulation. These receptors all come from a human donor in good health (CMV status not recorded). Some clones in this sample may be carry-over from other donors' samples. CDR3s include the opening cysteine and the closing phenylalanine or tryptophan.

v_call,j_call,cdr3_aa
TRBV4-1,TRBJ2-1,CASSQAAGTGSYNEQFF
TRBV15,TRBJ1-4,CATSREGKLFF
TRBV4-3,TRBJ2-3,CASSQDLAEIRTQYF
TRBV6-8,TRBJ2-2,CASRIGAGELFF
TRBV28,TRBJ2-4,CASSLWLAGEKNIQYF
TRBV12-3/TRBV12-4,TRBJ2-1,CASSLSGRIYNEQFF
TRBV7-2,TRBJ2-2,CASSSGLAHPLNTGELFF
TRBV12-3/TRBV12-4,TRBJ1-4,CASSFVGTNEKLFF
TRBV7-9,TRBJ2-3,CASGRQGRTDTQYF
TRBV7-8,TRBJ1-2,CASSLVGQGVGYTF
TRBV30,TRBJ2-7,CAWSVRKSYEQYF
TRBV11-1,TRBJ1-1,CASTKTGVLTEAFF
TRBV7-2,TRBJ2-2,CASSTRGNGELFF
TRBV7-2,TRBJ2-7,CASSLVRTSGSPEQYF
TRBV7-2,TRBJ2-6,CASSFAGANVLTF
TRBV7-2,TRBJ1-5,CASSLDTGGNQPQHF
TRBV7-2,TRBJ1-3,CASSLTDKGNTIYF
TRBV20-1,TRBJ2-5,CSARAQETQYF
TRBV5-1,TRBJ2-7,CASSGGQTSSYEQYF